A single sample gave rise to the 2 T cell receptor beta chains below, sequenced in a study of T cells in Graves' hyperthyroidism and ophthalmopathy. Amplification targeted TCR beta CDR3 regions from RNA transcripts. HTBI primers were employed in a first-round RT-PCR of the TCR CDR3. Each CDR3 protein is one row after TCRdb ran MiXCR on the multiplex PCR reads. Among hundreds of thousands of distinct CDR3 sequences, approximately 20% were seen once, and the ten largest hold over 45%. The sample taken for sequencing was blood. These receptors all come from a man aged 40-55 years with Graves' ophthalmopathy.

This clonotype has only a few counts. The chain is built from TRBV6-1 and TRBJ1-2; tentatively, D is TRBD1 (6 bases). V was cut by 7 bases and J by 10 bases, with 16 bases left in between. The length of the CDR3 is 12 residues. CDR1 MNHNS and CDR2 SASEGT come from the germline V gene. CDR3 nucleotides: TGTGCCAGCAATGGAGGGGGAGGTCACTACACCTTC. Protein: CASNGGGGHYTF.

There are many counts of this clonotype. This rearrangement joins TRBV6-9 to TRBJ2-7, with 9 bases identical to TRBD1. The CDR3 runs 16 residues. Germline values: CDR1 MNHGY, CDR2 SVAAGI. V lost 5 bases and J lost 5; bases outside the gene matches: 13. The DNA for the CDR3 is TGTGCCAGCAGTCACCCCATTCCGGGACAGGGTGACGAGCAGTACTTC. Translating it yields CASSHPIPGQGDEQYF.